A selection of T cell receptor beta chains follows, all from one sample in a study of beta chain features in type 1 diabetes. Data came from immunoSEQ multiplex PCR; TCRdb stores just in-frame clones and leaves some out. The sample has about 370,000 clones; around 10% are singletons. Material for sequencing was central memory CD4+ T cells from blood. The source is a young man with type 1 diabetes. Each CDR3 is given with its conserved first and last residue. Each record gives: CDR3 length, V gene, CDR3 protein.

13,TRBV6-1,CASSQYSYNEQFF
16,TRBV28,CASSLTGREGQETQYF
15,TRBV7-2,CASSTRTSGTDTQYF
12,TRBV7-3,CASSPGVDEQFF
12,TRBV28,CASHDPPRPQHF
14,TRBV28,CASSLGDWRQPQHF
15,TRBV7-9,CASSSSSNSGNTIYF
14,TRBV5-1,CASSLAGTGNTIYF
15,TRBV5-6,CASSLRLGSSYEQYF
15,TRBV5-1,CASSKGDRGSTEAFF
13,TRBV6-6,CASSAGQYYGYTF
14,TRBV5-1,CASRRLAGAYEQYF
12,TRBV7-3,CASSLGQGTQYF
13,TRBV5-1,CASSVGEGFEAFF
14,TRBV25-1,CASSGTGGSGELFF
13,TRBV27,CASSFRPSYEQYF
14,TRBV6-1,CASSQGYSNQPQHF
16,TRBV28,CASSLWGGGFQETQYF
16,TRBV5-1,CASSLPTGRNTGELFF
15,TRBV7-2,CASSLRLVETDTQYF
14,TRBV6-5,CAIRAGQVTDTQYF
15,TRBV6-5,CASSYERSSYNEQFF
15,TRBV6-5,CASSSPTSGVETQYF
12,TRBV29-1,CSVVQDLEGYTF
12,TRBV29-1,CSVEENSYEQYF
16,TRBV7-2,CASSPPGGRVADTQYF
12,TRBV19,CASSTQRGELFF
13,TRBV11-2,CASSLVTSHEQFF
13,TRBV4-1,CASSQEVNRPQHF
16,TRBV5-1,CASSPGSSSYQETQYF
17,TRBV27,CASSMTNDRLSSYEQYF
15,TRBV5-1,CASSPGTFGTDTQYF
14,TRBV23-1,CASSQGFSTDTQYF
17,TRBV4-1,CASSQDPRGQGAGGYTF
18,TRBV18,CASSPQTGGPSGANVLTF
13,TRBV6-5,CAIRGRGEETQYF
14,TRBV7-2,CASSFGQGNQPQHF
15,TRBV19,CASSAWTSGTDTQYF
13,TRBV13,CASRETGEETQYF
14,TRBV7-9,CASSLGQVNTEAFF
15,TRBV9,CASRPQGARYNEQFF
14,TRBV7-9,CASSLTGRDQPQHF
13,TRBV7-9,CASSLEGWDTQYF
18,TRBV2,CASTQTWTGLRRGQTQYF
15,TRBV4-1,CASSQVGNRQETQYF
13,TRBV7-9,CASSLSRERWQYF
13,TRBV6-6,CASTPPYGETQYF
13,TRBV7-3,CASSQGAQETQYF
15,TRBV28,CASSTQGLGNQPQHF
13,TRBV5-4,CATFDRTSGELFF
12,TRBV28,CASSAYRNEQFF
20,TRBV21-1,CASSKELAGPPRPGAYEQYF
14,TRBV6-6,CASTQGLDNQPQHF
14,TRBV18,CASSPPTANYGYTF
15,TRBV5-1,CASSVQGIGANEQFF
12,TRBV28,CASKTVGYGYTF
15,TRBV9,CASSVKGGGNQPQHF